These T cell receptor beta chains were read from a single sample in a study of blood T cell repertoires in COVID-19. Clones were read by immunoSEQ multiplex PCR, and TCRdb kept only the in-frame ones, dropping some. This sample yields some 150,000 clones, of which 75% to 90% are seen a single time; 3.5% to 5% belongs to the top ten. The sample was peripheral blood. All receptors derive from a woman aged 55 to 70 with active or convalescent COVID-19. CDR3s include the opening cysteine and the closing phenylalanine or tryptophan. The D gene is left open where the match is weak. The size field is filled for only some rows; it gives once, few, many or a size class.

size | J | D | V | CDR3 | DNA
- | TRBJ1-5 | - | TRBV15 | CATSSTTGRTRRQPQHF | TGTGCCACCAGTAGTACTACCGGACGTACTAGACGTCAGCCCCAGCATTTT
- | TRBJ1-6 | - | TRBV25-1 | CASSEPGVNSPLHF | TGTGCCAGCAGTGAACCAGGGGTAAATTCACCCCTCCACTTT
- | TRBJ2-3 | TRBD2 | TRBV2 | CASSLQAGGPDTQYF | TGTGCCAGCAGTTTACAAGCGGGGGGGCCGGATACGCAGTATTTT
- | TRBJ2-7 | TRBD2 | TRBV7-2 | CASSGQAGGRSYEQYF | TGTGCCAGCAGCGGTCAAGCGGGGGGGAGGTCCTACGAGCAGTACTTC
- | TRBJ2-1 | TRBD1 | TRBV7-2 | CASSESGTGYNEQFF | TGTGCCAGCAGCGAATCCGGGACAGGGTATAATGAGCAGTTCTTC
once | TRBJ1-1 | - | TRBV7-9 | CASTSTWGGTEAFF | TGTGCCAGCACTTCGACGTGGGGCGGCACTGAAGCTTTCTTT
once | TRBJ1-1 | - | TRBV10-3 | CAIRQRQENTEAFF | TGTGCCATCAGACAGAGACAGGAGAACACTGAAGCTTTCTTT
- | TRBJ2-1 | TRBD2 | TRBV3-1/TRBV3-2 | CARGRGSINEQFF | TGTGCCAGGGGGAGGGGATCGATTAATGAGCAGTTCTTC
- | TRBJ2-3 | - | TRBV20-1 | CSASNRDTQYF | TGCAGTGCTAGTAATAGAGATACGCAGTATTTT
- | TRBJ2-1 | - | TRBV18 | CASSQGRNNEQFF | TGTGCCAGCTCCCAGGGCCGGAACAATGAGCAGTTCTTC
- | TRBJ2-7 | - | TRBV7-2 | CASSFVSSGSGREQYF | TGTGCCAGCAGCTTCGTCTCCTCCGGCAGCGGTCGGGAGCAGTACTTC
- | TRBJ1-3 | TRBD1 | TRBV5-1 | CASSLGGQFSGNTIYF | TGCGCCAGCAGCTTGGGGGGACAGTTCTCTGGAAACACCATATATTTT
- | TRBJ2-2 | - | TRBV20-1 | CSAPERGELFF | TGCAGTGCCCCTGAGCGCGGGGAGCTGTTTTTT
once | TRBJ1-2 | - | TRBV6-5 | CASSVTVNYGYTF | TGTGCCAGCAGCGTAACAGTTAACTATGGCTACACCTTC
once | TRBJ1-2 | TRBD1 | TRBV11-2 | CASSLGSGDRGYTF | TGTGCCAGCAGCTTAGGTTCAGGGGACAGAGGCTACACCTTC
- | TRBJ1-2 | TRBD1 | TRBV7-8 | CASSLFPRGHGGYTF | TGTGCCAGCAGCTTATTCCCCAGGGGGCATGGAGGCTACACCTTC
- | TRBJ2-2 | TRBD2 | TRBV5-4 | CASSPAGGGTGELFF | TGTGCCAGCAGTCCAGCGGGGGGTGGCACCGGGGAGCTGTTTTTT
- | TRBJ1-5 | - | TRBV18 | CASSDRQGTPPPPQHF | TGTGCCAGCTCAGATCGTCAGGGGACGCCACCCCCTCCCCAGCATTTT
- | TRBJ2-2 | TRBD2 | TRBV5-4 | CASSLRLAGGSSTGELFF | TGTGCCAGCAGCTTACGACTAGCGGGGGGGTCGAGCACCGGGGAGCTGTTTTTT
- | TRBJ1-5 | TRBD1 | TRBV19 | CASSAGQNRGQPQHF | TGTGCCAGTAGTGCGGGACAGAATAGAGGTCAGCCCCAGCATTTT
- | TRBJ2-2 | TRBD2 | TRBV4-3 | CASSQPGLAGVGELFF | TGCGCCAGCAGCCAGCCGGGACTAGCGGGGGTCGGGGAGCTGTTTTTT
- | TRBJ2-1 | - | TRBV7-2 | CASSLGDTYNARIF | TGTGCCAGCAGCCTCGGGGACACGTACAATGCGAGGATCTTC
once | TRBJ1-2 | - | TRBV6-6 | CASSYPEEGYGYTF | TGTGCCAGCAGTTACCCCGAAGAGGGATATGGCTACACCTTC
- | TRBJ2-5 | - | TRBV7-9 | CASSWNLDWQETQYF | TGTGCCAGCAGCTGGAATCTCGACTGGCAAGAGACCCAGTACTTC
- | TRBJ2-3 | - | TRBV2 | CASSEGRTYTDTQYF | TGTGCCAGCAGTGAGGGCAGGACTTACACAGATACGCAGTATTTT
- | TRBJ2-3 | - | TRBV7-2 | CASSLGQKRTDTQYF | TGTGCCAGCAGCTTAGGACAGAAACGCACAGATACGCAGTATTTT
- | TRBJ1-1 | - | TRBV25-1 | CASSESRLLRF | TGTGCCAGCAGTGAATCACGACTGCTTCGCTTT
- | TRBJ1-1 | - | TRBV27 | CASSSPGQNTEAFF | TGTGCCAGCAGTTCCCCAGGCCAGAACACTGAAGCTTTCTTT